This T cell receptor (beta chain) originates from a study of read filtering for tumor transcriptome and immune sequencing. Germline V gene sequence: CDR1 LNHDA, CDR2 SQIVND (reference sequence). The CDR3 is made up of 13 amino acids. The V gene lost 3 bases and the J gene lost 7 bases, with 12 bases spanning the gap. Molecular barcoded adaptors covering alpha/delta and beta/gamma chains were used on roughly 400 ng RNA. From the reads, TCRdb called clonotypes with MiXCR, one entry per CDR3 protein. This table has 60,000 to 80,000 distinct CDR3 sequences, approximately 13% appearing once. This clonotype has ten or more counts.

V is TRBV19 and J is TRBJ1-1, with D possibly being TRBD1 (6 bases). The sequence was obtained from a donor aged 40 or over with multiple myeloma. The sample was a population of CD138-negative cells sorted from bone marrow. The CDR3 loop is CASSISGGGEAFF. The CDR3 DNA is TGTGCCAGTAGTATCTCCGGAGGGGGTGAAGCTTTCTTT.